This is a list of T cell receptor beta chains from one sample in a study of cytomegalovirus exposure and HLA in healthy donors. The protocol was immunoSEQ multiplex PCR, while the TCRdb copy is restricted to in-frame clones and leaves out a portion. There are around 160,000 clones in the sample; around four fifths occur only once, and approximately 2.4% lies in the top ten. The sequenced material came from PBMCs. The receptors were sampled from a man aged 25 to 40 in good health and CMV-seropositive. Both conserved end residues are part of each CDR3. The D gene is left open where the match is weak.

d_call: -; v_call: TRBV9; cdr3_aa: CASSVEVGLFTDTQYF
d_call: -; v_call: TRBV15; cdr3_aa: CATSRPGDRNRGYTF
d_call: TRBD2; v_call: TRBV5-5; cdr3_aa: CASSGGRLAGSNTQYF
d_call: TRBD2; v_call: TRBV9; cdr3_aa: CASSVELAGAQETQYF
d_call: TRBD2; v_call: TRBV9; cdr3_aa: CASSVAVASGGHTQYF
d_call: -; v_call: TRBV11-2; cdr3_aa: CASSLTELVTQYF
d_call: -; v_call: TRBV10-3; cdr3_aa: CAISEYEVSTDTQYF
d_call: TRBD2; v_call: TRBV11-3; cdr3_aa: CASSLRLANEQFF
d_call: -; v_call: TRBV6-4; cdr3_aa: CASSERVGWGGRNTEAFF
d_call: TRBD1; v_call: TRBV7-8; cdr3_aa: CASSSDRGYGYTF
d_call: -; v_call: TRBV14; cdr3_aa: CASSQETVIYNSPLHF
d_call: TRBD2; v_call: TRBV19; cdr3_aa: CASSPSGGAGGELFF
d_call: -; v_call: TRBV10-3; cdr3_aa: CAIKGTGGSQPQHF
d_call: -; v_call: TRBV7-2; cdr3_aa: CASSPREGAGYYGYTF
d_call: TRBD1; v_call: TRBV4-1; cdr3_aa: CASSQLQGDEQYF
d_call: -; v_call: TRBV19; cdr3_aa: CASKHPGSRGQPQHF
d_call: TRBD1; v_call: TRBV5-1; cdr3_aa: CASSNVPGQGAGETQYF
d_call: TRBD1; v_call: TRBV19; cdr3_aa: CASTPAGGGETQYF
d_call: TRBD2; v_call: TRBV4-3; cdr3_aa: CASSPGGSSYNEQFF
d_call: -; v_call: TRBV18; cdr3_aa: CASSWARDISYEQYF
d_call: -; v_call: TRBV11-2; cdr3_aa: CASSFRQGGEQYF
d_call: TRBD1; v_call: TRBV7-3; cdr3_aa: CASSRGGQGAEQYF
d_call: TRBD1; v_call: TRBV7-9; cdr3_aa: CASSGDRVDDNEQFF
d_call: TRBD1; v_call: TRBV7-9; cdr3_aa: CASSLTRQGDNSPLHF
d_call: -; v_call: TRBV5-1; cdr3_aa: CASREGNTEAFF
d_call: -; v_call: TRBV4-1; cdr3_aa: CASSQVEDNEQFF
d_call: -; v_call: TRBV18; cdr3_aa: CASSPSQGTYITGGYTF
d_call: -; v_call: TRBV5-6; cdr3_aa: CASSDGGKMNTEAFF
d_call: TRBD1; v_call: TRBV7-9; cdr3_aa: CASSLSGTGRDYGYTF
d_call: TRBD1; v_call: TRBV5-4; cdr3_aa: CASSFSQGAGANVLTF
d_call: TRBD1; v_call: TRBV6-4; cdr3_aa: CASSDTSGQGLDEQYF
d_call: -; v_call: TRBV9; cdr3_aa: CASSTEDYSPLHF
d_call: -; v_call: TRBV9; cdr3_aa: CASSVEGVTEAFF
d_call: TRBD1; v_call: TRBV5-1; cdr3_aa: CASSLRQGAAYNEQFF
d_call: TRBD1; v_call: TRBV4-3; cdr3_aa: CASSQARGTEAFF
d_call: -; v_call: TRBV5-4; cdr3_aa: CASSLAGYTGELFF
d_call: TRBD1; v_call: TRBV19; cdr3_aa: CASSLTGSGANVLTF
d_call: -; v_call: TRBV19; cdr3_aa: CASSITGSPYEQYF
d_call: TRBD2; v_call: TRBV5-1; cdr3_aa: CASTTRGGSTDTQYF
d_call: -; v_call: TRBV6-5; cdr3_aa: CASSQYSNQPQHF
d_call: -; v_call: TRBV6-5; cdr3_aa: CASSSPRTAEAFF
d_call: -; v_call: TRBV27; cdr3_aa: CASSPRGGSAGEKLFF
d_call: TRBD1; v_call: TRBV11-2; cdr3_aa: CASSLRGQGHGNTIYF
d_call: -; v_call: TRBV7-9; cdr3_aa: CASSYSRELFF
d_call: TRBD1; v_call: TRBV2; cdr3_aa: CASLSDRRYEQYF
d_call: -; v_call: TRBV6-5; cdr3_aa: CASRRGAYEQYF
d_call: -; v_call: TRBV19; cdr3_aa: CASRVGGYQPQHF
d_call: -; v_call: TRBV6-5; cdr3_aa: CASSYRTTHDEQFF
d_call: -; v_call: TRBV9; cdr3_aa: CASTGTDTGELFF
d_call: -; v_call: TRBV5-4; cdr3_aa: CASSLSRQYGNEKLFF
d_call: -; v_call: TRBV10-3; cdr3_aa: CAISVAGPSSGANVLTF
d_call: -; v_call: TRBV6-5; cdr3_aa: CASSYHGGETEAFF
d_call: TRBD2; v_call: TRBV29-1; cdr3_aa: CSVRGLAGSTDTQYF
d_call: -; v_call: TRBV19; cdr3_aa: CASSLVVGGAAYEQYF
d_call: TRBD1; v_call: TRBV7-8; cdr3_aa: CASSLAQGAYGYTF
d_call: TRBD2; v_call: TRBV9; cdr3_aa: CASSLAGGGVTQYF
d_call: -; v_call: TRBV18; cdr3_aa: CASSPQQQSSYEQYF
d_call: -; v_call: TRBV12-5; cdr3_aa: CASGLVVKSSYNSPLHF
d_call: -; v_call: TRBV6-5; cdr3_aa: CASRETVNYGYTF